The 18 T cell receptor beta chains below all came from one sample that was sequenced in a study of CD8 T cells in Susac syndrome. Reverse transcription used about 0.45 to 1 ug RNA and random hexamers. TCRdb reprocessed the immunoSEQ multiplex PCR reads with MiXCR, giving one entry per CDR3 protein. The sample shows around 80,000 distinct CDR3 sequences, roughly 96% of them seen only once. Source material: CD8+ T cells from PBMCs. These receptor sequences come from a human donor with Susac syndrome.

The chain joins TRBV10-3 to TRBJ2-7; 9 bases agree with TRBD1. J lost 5 bases, V lost 11 bases, and 10 bases had no gene match. Germline V gene lookup returns CDR1 ENHRY and CDR2 SYGVKD. The CDR3 has 13 amino acids. The CDR3 loop is CAVTGGSVNEQYF. The DNA for the CDR3 is TGTGCCGTCACAGGGGGCTCGGTAAACGAGCAGTACTTC.

The chain is built from TRBV9 and TRBJ1-3; no clear D gene. The CDR3 is 14 residues long. CDR1 and CDR2 from the germline V gene are SGDLS and YYNGEE. The germline V and J ends were trimmed by 0 bases and 3 bases, with 7 bases remaining between them. CDR3 sequence: CASSVEGLGNTIYF. The CDR3 DNA sequence: TGTGCCAGCAGCGTAGAAGGGCTTGGAAACACCATATATTTT.

CDR3 region: CASTLTENQETQYF. As DNA, the CDR3 is TGTGCCAGCACCCTGACAGAGAATCAAGAGACCCAGTACTTC. This chain uses TRBV28 with TRBJ2-5, with TRBD1 as a possible D gene (5 bases). This CDR3 comprises 14 residues. In germline, CDR1 is MDHEN, CDR2 SYDVKM. Deletions cut 7 bases from V and 2 bases from J, with 14 bases between.

For this clonotype: One junction end does not reproduce the germline sequence, and a read error may be involved. The chain uses TRBV18 and TRBJ2-1; D uncertain. There are 13 residues in the CDR3. CDR1 KGHSH and CDR2 LQKENI come from the germline V gene. The CDR3 loop reads CASSPISDNEQFF. The CDR3 nucleotides are TGTGCCAGCTCACCAATCTCCGACAATGAGCAGTTCTTC.

V gene TRBV7-9 combines with J gene TRBJ1-2; D is unresolved. Germline V gene lookup returns CDR1 SEHNR and CDR2 FQNEAQ (reference sequence). CDR3 length: 15 residues. V was pared by 3 bases and J by 6 bases, with 17 bases between. In nucleotides, the CDR3 is TGTGCCAGCAGCTTCGATAGACGGGGTAGTAATGGCTACACCTTC. Its translation is CASSFDRRGSNGYTF.

This rearrangement joins TRBV24-1 to TRBJ2-5; the match to TRBD1 covers 10 bases. V lost 7 bases, J lost 5 bases, and 3 bases stayed unmatched. CDR1 and CDR2 (germline): KGHDR, SFDVKD. CDR3 size: 13 residues. The CDR3 sequence: CATRTGGEETQYF. In DNA, the CDR3 is TGTGCCACCAGGACAGGGGGCGAGGAGACCCAGTACTTC.

This clonotype was recorded a few times. The chain recombines TRBV29-1 with TRBJ2-4, with 7 nucleotides matching TRBD2. CDR3 length: 12 amino acids. V lost 4 bases, J lost 4 bases, and 1 base stayed unmatched. Germline CDR1 is SQVTM and CDR2 is ANQGSEA. This chain's CDR3 is CSVVGGKNIQYF. The CDR3 DNA sequence: TGCAGCGTTGTGGGAGGGAAAAACATTCAGTACTTC.

The V call is TRBV29-1, the J call TRBJ1-4; D is possibly TRBD1 (5 bases). Trimming pared 4 bases from V and 8 bases from J, leaving 14 bases between. The germline gives CDR1 SQVTM, CDR2 ANQGSEA. This CDR3 comprises 13 residues. CDR3 sequence reads: CSVGDAGWEKLFF. As DNA, the CDR3 is TGCAGCGTTGGGGACGCGGGTTGGGAAAAACTGTTTTTT. The variable domain in full, completed from reference TRBV29-1 and TRBJ1-4, reads SAVISQKPSRDICQRGTSLTIQCQVDSQVTMMFWYRQQPGQSLTLIATANQGSEATYESGFVIDKFPISRPNLTFSTLTVSNMSPEDSSIYLCSVGDAGWEKLFFGSGTQLSVL.

The V and J genes are TRBV30 and TRBJ2-5; 7 bases map to TRBD1. V was pared by 4 bases and J by 0 bases, with 11 bases of the junction left unmatched. Per the germline V gene, CDR1 is GTSNPN and CDR2 is SVGIG (reference sequence). The CDR3 extends over 16 amino acids. The CDR3 spells CAWKGRDSPYQETQYF. The CDR3 coding sequence is TGTGCCTGGAAAGGCAGGGACAGCCCGTACCAAGAGACCCAGTACTTC.

This clonotype was recorded only once. The rearrangement joins TRBV29-1 to TRBJ1-1, with 7 bases fitting TRBD1. CDR1 is SQVTM, CDR2 ANQGSEA, per germline. The V and J ends lost 0 bases and 6 bases, in that order; junction bases with no gene match: 13. This CDR3 comprises 16 residues. DNA of the CDR3: TGCAGCGTTGAAGATTTGGGGCACAGGGGAAGGGCTGAAGCTTTCTTT. Encoded protein: CSVEDLGHRGRAEAFF.

The V gene is TRBV5-1, the J gene TRBJ2-1; maybe TRBD2 (5 bases). The CDR3 is 14 amino acids. CDR1 is SGHRS, CDR2 YFSETQ, per germline. The ends were cut back, 3 bases at V and 5 bases at J, with 12 bases in the middle. This CDR3 is CASSSGIGDNEQFF. In DNA form, the CDR3 reads TGCGCCAGCAGCTCCGGGATCGGTGACAATGAGCAGTTCTTC.

The J gene is TRBJ1-1, the V gene TRBV7-9; D gene ambiguous. The CDR3 spans 16 residues. Trimming removed 6 bases at V and 6 bases at J, with 23 bases between. The germline CDR1 and CDR2 sequences are SEHNR and FQNEAQ (reference sequence). CDR3 DNA sequence: TGTGCCAGCAGACTAACGACCGGACCCCTTGACGCTGAAGCTTTCTTT. Translating it yields CASRLTTGPLDAEAFF. The full variable domain, with the rest looked up from reference TRBV7-9 and TRBJ1-1, is DTGVSQNPRHKITKRGQNVTFRCDPISEHNRLYWYRQTLGQGPEFLTYFQNEAQLEKSRLLSDRFSAERPKGSFSTLEIQRTEQGDSAMYLCASRLTTGPLDAEAFFGQGTRLTVV.

The V call is TRBV27, the J call TRBJ2-7; 8 nucleotides match TRBD1. The CDR3 is 14 amino acids. Looked up from germline, CDR1 is MNHEY and CDR2 is SMNVEV (reference sequence). Unmatched junction bases numbered 10, after V lost 6 bases and J lost 6 bases. CDR3 sequence reads: CASSCGTGGCEQYV. CDR3 bases: TGTGCCAGCAGCTGTGGGACAGGTGGTTGCGAGCAGTACGTC.

This clonotype was seen a single time. The chain carries TRBV6-6 and TRBJ1-2; no clear D gene. Germline assignment: CDR1 MNHNY and CDR2 SVGAGI (reference sequence). This CDR3 contains 12 residues. Between the trimmed V and J ends, which lost 4 bases and 2 bases, there was a span of 5 bases. The CDR3 sequence is CASSWKNYGYTF. CDR3 DNA sequence: TGTGCCAGCAGTTGGAAGAACTATGGCTACACCTTC.

V is TRBV20-1 and J is TRBJ2-3; 9 bases fit TRBD2. Trimming at V came to 0 bases and at J to 3 bases, leaving 7 bases not matched to a gene. This CDR3 is 16 amino acids long. Germline CDR1 DFQATT, CDR2 SNEGSKA (reference sequence). CDR3 DNA sequence: TGCAGTGCTAGAGATCGGGCTAGCGGGGTAACAGATACGCAGTATTTT. Its protein is CSARDRASGVTDTQYF.

The chain combines TRBV20-1 with TRBJ2-7; TRBD2 is a possible D gene (6 bases). Germline loops: CDR1 DFQATT, CDR2 SNEGSKA (reference sequence). V was shortened by 1 base and J by 2 bases, with 12 bases between the two germline ends. The CDR3 length is 14 residues. Here the CDR3 DNA reads TGCAGTGCTAGAGTCCGGGACTTAACCTACGAGCAGTACTTC. Translating gives CSARVRDLTYEQYF.

The gene calls are TRBV19 and TRBJ2-1; 10 bases fit TRBD1. This CDR3 region has 15 residues. Germline V lookup: CDR1 LNHDA, CDR2 SQIVND (reference sequence). V trimming: 10 bases; J trimming: 3 bases; junction bases outside the gene matches: 9. This CDR3 is CATNVGQGYYNEQFF. In nucleotides, the CDR3 is TGTGCCACGAACGTGGGACAGGGGTACTACAATGAGCAGTTCTTC.

This rearrangement joins TRBV27 to TRBJ2-7, with 9 bases identical to TRBD1. The CDR3 loop spans 12 amino acids. The germline CDR1 and CDR2 sequences are MNHEY and SMNVEV (reference sequence). J was trimmed by 7 bases and V by 5 bases; bases with no gene match: 3. The CDR3: CASSPTGGEQYV. In DNA form, the CDR3 reads TGTGCCAGCAGTCCGACAGGGGGAGAGCAGTACGTC.